These 5 T cell receptor beta chains were all obtained from the same sample, sequenced in a study of T cells in Graves' hyperthyroidism and ophthalmopathy. TCR beta CDR3 region amplification was performed from RNA transcripts. First-round RT-PCR targeting the TCR CDR3 was performed with the HTBI primer set. MiXCR was run by TCRdb on the multiplex PCR reads, yielding one entry per CDR3 protein. The sample has around 270,000 distinct CDR3 sequences, about 19% seen once; the top ten hold under 45%. Input material: blood. The receptors were sampled from a man aged 50 to 59 with Graves' ophthalmopathy.

The table lists this clonotype with a few counts. The V call is TRBV29-1, the J call TRBJ1-2, with a weak D call TRBD1 (5 bases). The CDR3 loop spans 13 amino acids. Trimming left V 3 bases short and J 8 bases short, with 16 bases between. Germline CDR1 is SQVTM and CDR2 is ANQGSEA. The CDR3 DNA reads TGCAGCGTTGACAGGGATGTTATAGGCGGCTACACCTTC. Translation: CSVDRDVIGGYTF. Using reference TRBV29-1 and TRBJ1-2 for the parts outside the CDR3, the full variable domain is SAVISQKPSRDICQRGTSLTIQCQVDSQVTMMFWYRQQPGQSLTLIATANQGSEATYESGFVIDKFPISRPNLTFSTLTVSNMSPEDSSIYLCSVDRDVIGGYTFGSGTRLTVV.

The gene calls are TRBV10-3 and TRBJ2-1; D is unclear. V was clipped by 4 bases and J by 2 bases, with 9 bases between them. This CDR3 is built from 14 residues. CDR1 ENHRY and CDR2 SYGVKD come from the germline V gene. The DNA for the CDR3 is TGTGCCATCAGTGTAGAGCAGACCTACAATGAGCAGTTCTTC. It translates to CAISVEQTYNEQFF.

The chain is built from TRBV7-9 and TRBJ1-2; 7 positions match TRBD1. The CDR3 consists of 14 residues. Germline loops: CDR1 SEHNR, CDR2 FQNEAQ (reference sequence). J was trimmed by 4 bases and V by 1 base; bases with no gene match: 3. CDR3 protein: CASSLGRGSYGYTF. Written as DNA, the CDR3 is TGTGCCAGCAGCTTAGGCAGGGGGTCCTATGGCTACACCTTC.

The chain carries TRBV4-1 and TRBJ2-3; D assignment may be TRBD1 or TRBD2 (6 bases each). In germline, CDR1 is MGHRA, CDR2 YSYEKL. The CDR3 totals 16 residues. The V and J ends lost 0 bases and 3 bases respectively, with 13 bases between them. Written as DNA, the CDR3 is TGCGCCAGCAGCCAAGAAGGGGGGTTGGGGACAGATACGCAGTATTTT. It specifies CASSQEGGLGTDTQYF.

V is TRBV20-1 and J is TRBJ1-2, with TRBD1 matching 7 bases. CDR1 and CDR2 (germline): DFQATT, SNEGSKA (reference sequence). The CDR3 has 17 residues. V lost 6 bases to trimming and J lost 7 bases; unmatched junction nucleotides: 23. In DNA, the CDR3 is TGCAGTGCCGTTGACGGTAGGGGGCGATTACTGGGATTTGGCTACACCTTC. It translates to CSAVDGRGRLLGFGYTF.